This T cell receptor (beta chain) stems from a study of long-term antiretroviral therapy in people with HIV. Treated in the United States were all of the participants with HIV. Until DNA extraction, the samples held between roughly 1-10 million cryopreserved PBMC. Study-wide points: Before ART, certain clones expanded, and these dominated the repertoire at all time points. Comparison with controls showed narrower CDR3 length ranges in HIV repertoires.

The CDR3 contains 14 residues. V lost 2 bases and J 5 bases, leaving 10 bases between the germline ends. Germline CDR1 LNHDA, CDR2 SQIVND (reference sequence). It was version v3.0 of the immunoSEQ assay that was run at survey level. TCRdb keeps only in-frame clones here, not all; method: immunoSEQ multiplex PCR. This sample has about 21,000 clones; around 80% occur once, and the top ten carry nearly 3.5%. As concerns this clone: Its cognate antigen is unknown.

The clonotype was recovered from a woman aged 45 to 65 with HIV. This chain connects TRBV19 to TRBJ2-1; the D gene is possibly TRBD1 (5 bases). The sequencing used unsorted PBMCs, collected 1.9 years after starting antiretroviral therapy. The CDR3 region has the DNA TGTGCCAGTAGTATACGCCCCAGGGACAATGAGCAGTTCTTC. Its protein product is CASSIRPRDNEQFF.